Listed below are T cell receptor beta chains from one sample, sequenced in a study of cytomegalovirus exposure and HLA in healthy donors. Method: immunoSEQ multiplex PCR; TCRdb's copy keeps in-frame clones and lacks some. The profile shows roughly 140,000 clones, 80% to 90% of them singletons. Sequencing input: PBMCs. These receptors came from a woman aged 35 to 49 in good health and CMV-seropositive. The CDR3 runs from the conserved cysteine through the conserved F or W. D genes are given only for firm matches. Clone size, where shown, is once, few, many, or a class for clones that have expanded.

V gene	clone size	J gene	D gene	CDR3 protein	CDR3 DNA
TRBV6-1	-	TRBJ1-2	-	CASSVNYGYTF	TGTGCCAGCAGTGTAAACTATGGCTACACCTTC
TRBV6-5	-	TRBJ2-3	-	CASSQRTDTQYF	TGTGCCAGTAGCCAACGCACGGATACGCAGTATTTT
TRBV7-9	few	TRBJ1-5	-	CASSSLPSEAQHF	TGTGCCAGCAGCTCCCTTCCGAGTGAAGCCCAGCATTTT
TRBV4-2	few	TRBJ1-1	-	CASSHPGENTEAFF	TGTGCCAGCAGCCACCCAGGGGAGAACACTGAAGCTTTCTTT
TRBV19	-	TRBJ2-1	-	CASRVRRRTDEQFF	TGTGCCAGTAGGGTGCGGCGGAGAACGGATGAGCAGTTCTTC
TRBV14	-	TRBJ1-6	-	CASSHDSNSPLHF	TGTGCCAGCAGCCACGACAGTAATTCACCCCTCCACTTT
TRBV27	once	TRBJ1-2	-	CASSRWGGNGYTF	TGTGCCAGCAGTCGTTGGGGGGGGAATGGCTACACCTTC
TRBV18	-	TRBJ1-3	-	CASSPTGGNTIYF	TGTGCCAGCTCACCTACAGGGGGAAACACCATATATTTT
TRBV28	-	TRBJ1-4	TRBD1	CASTGQGPEKLFF	TGTGCCAGCACCGGACAGGGTCCCGAAAAACTGTTTTTT
TRBV2	-	TRBJ2-1	TRBD1	CASSEGTGTYNEQFF	TGTGCCAGCAGTGAAGGGACAGGGACCTACAATGAGCAGTTCTTC
TRBV11-2	-	TRBJ2-7	TRBD2	CASSNPLRTSDKGFYEQYF	TGTGCCAGCAGCAATCCCCTTCGGACTAGCGATAAAGGATTCTACGAGCAGTACTTC
TRBV2	-	TRBJ2-5	TRBD2	CASSEDSSGMETQYF	TGTGCCAGCAGTGAGGACTCTAGCGGGATGGAGACCCAGTACTTC
TRBV9	once	TRBJ2-2	-	CASSPGEGELFF	TGTGCCAGCAGCCCCGGAGAGGGGGAGCTGTTTTTT